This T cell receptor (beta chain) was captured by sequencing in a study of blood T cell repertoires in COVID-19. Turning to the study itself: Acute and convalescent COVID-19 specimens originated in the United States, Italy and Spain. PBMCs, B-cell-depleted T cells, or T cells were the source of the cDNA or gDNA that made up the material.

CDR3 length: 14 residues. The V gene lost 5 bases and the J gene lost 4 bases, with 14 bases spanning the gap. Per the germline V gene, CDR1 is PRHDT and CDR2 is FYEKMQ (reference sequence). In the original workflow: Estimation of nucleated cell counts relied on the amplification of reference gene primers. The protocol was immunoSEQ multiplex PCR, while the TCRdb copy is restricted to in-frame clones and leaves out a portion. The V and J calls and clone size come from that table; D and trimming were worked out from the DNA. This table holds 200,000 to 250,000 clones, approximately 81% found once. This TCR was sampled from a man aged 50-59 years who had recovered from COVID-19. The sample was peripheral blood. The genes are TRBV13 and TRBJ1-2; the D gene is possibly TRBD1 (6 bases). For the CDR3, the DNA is TGTGCCAGCAGCCTAGAGACAGGTGCCTATGGCTACACCTTC. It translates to CASSLETGAYGYTF.